These T cell receptor beta chains were read from a single sample in a study of patients and donors after allogeneic stem cell transplantation. TCRdb reanalysed the RT-PCR reads using MiXCR and keeps one entry per CDR3 protein. In the table there are approximately 160,000 distinct CDR3 sequences, around 30% of which are singletons. Sequenced: blood, either unsorted or a sorted T cell fraction (not recorded which). All receptors derive from a human donor who was either an allogeneic HSCT recipient or a stem cell or donor lymphocyte infusion donor (not recorded which). It is not recorded whose cells these are; they may come from a transplant donor. The CDR3 runs from the conserved cysteine through the conserved F or W. A D gene is named only where the DNA matches it firmly. Clone size is given for some rows only: seen once, a few or many times, or a class if the clone is expanded.

d_call cdr3_length clone_size j_call v_call cdr3_aa cdr3_nt
NA 14 NA TRBJ2-7 TRBV10-3 CAISERQGSHEQYF TGTGCCATCAGTGAGCGGCAGGGCTCCCACGAGCAGTACTTC
NA 14 NA TRBJ1-1 TRBV7-2 CASSPISGRIEAFF TGTGCCAGCAGCCCCATTAGTGGACGGATCGAAGCTTTCTTT
NA 15 few TRBJ1-2 TRBV4-2 CASSQEQQPNYGYTF TGTGCCAGCAGCCAAGAGCAACAGCCGAACTATGGCTACACCTTC
TRBD1 16 few TRBJ1-2 TRBV15 CATSPDRGPRNYGYTF TGTGCCACCAGTCCGGACAGGGGGCCGAGAAACTATGGCTACACCTTC
TRBD1 11 few TRBJ1-1 TRBV6-5 CASRTGSEAFF TGTGCCAGCAGGACAGGGTCCGAAGCTTTCTTT
NA 15 few TRBJ2-4 TRBV4-1 CASSQGGGQKNIQYF TGCGCCAGCAGCCAAGGGGGGGGACAGAAAAACATTCAGTACTTC
NA 13 few TRBJ2-2 TRBV4-2 CASSQAYTGELFF TGTGCCAGCAGCCAAGCGTACACCGGGGAGCTGTTTTTT
NA 15 NA TRBJ2-7 TRBV6-6 CASSYGQPSSYEQYF TGTGCCAGCAGTTATGGACAGCCGAGCTCCTACGAGCAGTACTTC
NA 16 many TRBJ1-5 TRBV5-6 CASSLGLAGGNQPQHF TGTGCCAGCAGCCTCGGGTTGGCAGGGGGCAATCAGCCCCAGCATTTT
TRBD2 17 NA TRBJ2-7 TRBV20-1 CSARLLAGILTTYEQYF TGCAGTGCTAGGTTACTAGCGGGAATCCTTACTACCTACGAGCAGTACTTC
NA 14 NA TRBJ2-7 TRBV20-1 CSARKETQTYEQYF TGCAGTGCTAGAAAGGAAACCCAGACCTACGAGCAGTACTTC
NA 14 NA TRBJ2-1 TRBV7-3 CASSVLQGQGEQFF TGTGCCAGCAGCGTTTTACAGGGTCAGGGTGAGCAGTTCTTC
NA 15 few TRBJ2-1 TRBV6-5 CASSPVAWSYNEQFF TGTGCCAGCAGTCCCGTAGCGTGGTCCTACAATGAGCAGTTCTTC
NA 12 NA TRBJ2-4 TRBV20-1 CSAIQGVVIQYF TGCAGTGCTATACAGGGAGTGGTCATTCAGTACTTC
NA 14 few TRBJ1-3 TRBV5-1 CASRWAASGNTIYF TGCGCCAGCAGGTGGGCAGCTTCTGGAAACACCATATATTTT
TRBD1 15 NA TRBJ2-7 TRBV7-3 CASSHSSGQQYEQYF TGTGCCAGCAGCCATTCCTCGGGACAGCAGTACGAGCAGTACTTC
NA 12 many TRBJ1-1 TRBV12-3/TRBV12-4 CASSVGYGEAFF TGTGCCAGCTCTGTGGGATATGGGGAAGCTTTCTTT
NA 18 NA TRBJ2-2 TRBV20-1 CSALRWTVKTGYTGELFF TGCAGTGCTTTACGTTGGACAGTCAAAACGGGGTACACCGGGGAGCTGTTTTTT
NA 14 NA TRBJ2-1 TRBV29-1 CSVDTGRSYNEQFF TGCAGCGTTGATACAGGGCGGTCCTACAATGAGCAGTTCTTC
TRBD2 14 few TRBJ2-2 TRBV6-6 CASSYLGLNGELFF TGTGCCAGCAGTTACCTGGGACTAAACGGGGAGCTGTTTTTT
TRBD1 16 NA TRBJ2-1 TRBV20-1 CSARDKGTGTYNEQFF TGCAGTGCTAGAGATAAGGGGACAGGGACCTACAATGAGCAGTTCTTC
TRBD2 15 NA TRBJ2-3 TRBV5-1 CASSLESGRPDTQYF TGCGCCAGCAGCTTGGAGAGCGGGAGACCTGATACGCAGTATTTT
NA 14 few TRBJ2-7 TRBV5-1 CASSLIEGADEQYF TGCGCCAGCAGCTTAATCGAAGGGGCGGATGAGCAGTACTTC
TRBD1 13 many TRBJ1-1 TRBV29-1 CSVTGQLNTEAFF TGCAGCGTCACGGGACAGTTGAACACTGAAGCTTTCTTT
NA 12 NA TRBJ2-5 TRBV5-1 CASRHPQETQYF TGCGCCAGCAGACACCCGCAAGAGACCCAGTACTTC
TRBD2 15 NA TRBJ2-1 TRBV7-2 CASSLGGRAFNEQFF TGTGCCAGCAGCTTAGGTGGGAGGGCTTTTAATGAGCAGTTCTTC
NA 20 NA TRBJ2-3 TRBV4-2 CASSQATGGATSGYTDTQYF TGTGCCAGCAGCCAAGCCACAGGGGGGGCGACTAGCGGCTACACAGATACGCAGTATTTT
NA 13 NA TRBJ2-5 TRBV3-1 CASRRGTQETQYF TGTGCCAGCCGAAGAGGAACCCAAGAGACCCAGTACTTC
NA 11 few TRBJ1-2 TRBV2 CASSDGYGYTF TGTGCCAGCAGTGACGGTTATGGCTACACCTTC
TRBD2 15 NA TRBJ2-5 TRBV15 CATSRGTSGQETQYF TGTGCCACCAGCAGGGGGACTAGCGGCCAAGAGACCCAGTACTTC
TRBD2 11 few TRBJ2-3 TRBV20-1 CSARGAGTQYF TGCAGTGCTAGGGGAGCGGGAACGCAGTATTTT
TRBD1 13 NA TRBJ2-3 TRBV12-3/TRBV12-4 CASRNRGPDTQYF TGTGCCAGCAGAAACAGGGGGCCAGATACGCAGTATTTT
TRBD1 15 NA TRBJ2-7 TRBV28 CASSSWTGDSYEQYF TGTGCCAGCAGTTCATGGACAGGCGACTCCTACGAGCAGTACTTC
TRBD1 16 NA TRBJ2-3 TRBV5-1 CASSSGDRTVTDTQYF TGCGCCAGCAGCTCGGGGGACAGGACAGTTACAGATACGCAGTATTTT
TRBD1 13 NA TRBJ2-7 TRBV29-1 CSAARSGTDEQYF TGCAGCGCTGCCCGGTCCGGGACAGATGAGCAGTACTTC
NA 12 NA TRBJ1-2 TRBV29-1 CSVDSGVDGYTF TGCAGCGTTGATTCAGGGGTCGATGGCTACACCTTC
NA 15 few TRBJ1-6 TRBV28 CASSLGPGRNSPLHF TGTGCCAGCAGTTTGGGGCCAGGGAGAAATTCACCCCTCCACTTT
TRBD2 14 NA TRBJ2-7 TRBV5-1 CASSLRRGTYEQYF TGCGCCAGCAGCTTGCGGCGGGGGACCTACGAGCAGTACTTC
NA 15 NA TRBJ2-1 TRBV4-3 CASQRYPGAYNEQFF TGCGCCAGCCAACGTTACCCTGGAGCGTACAATGAGCAGTTCTTC
TRBD1 12 few TRBJ1-4 TRBV29-1 CSVDLGGGKLFF TGCAGCGTTGATCTAGGGGGCGGGAAACTGTTTTTT
TRBD2 17 NA TRBJ2-3 TRBV12-3/TRBV12-4 CASSLGGRGGRTDTQYF TGTGCCAGCAGTTTAGGGGGGAGGGGAGGACGCACAGATACGCAGTATTTT
NA 12 NA TRBJ2-7 TRBV6-2/TRBV6-3 CASSQAVYEQYF TGTGCCAGCAGTCAAGCGGTCTACGAGCAGTACTTC
NA 17 NA TRBJ2-7 TRBV5-4 CASSLAIGPRSSYEQYF TGTGCCAGCAGCTTGGCCATAGGCCCACGGAGCTCCTACGAGCAGTACTTC
TRBD1 14 NA TRBJ1-6 TRBV10-3 CAISDTGDNSPLHF TGTGCCATCAGTGATACAGGGGACAATTCACCCCTCCACTTT
TRBD1 14 few TRBJ1-6 TRBV20-1 CSASDQGGNSPLHF TGCAGTGCTAGCGATCAGGGGGGCAATTCACCCCTCCACTTT
NA 11 few TRBJ2-7 TRBV2 CASTGHYEQYF TGTGCCAGCACGGGCCACTACGAGCAGTACTTC
NA 12 few TRBJ1-2 TRBV29-1 CSVESESYGYTF TGCAGCGTTGAGTCAGAGAGTTATGGCTACACCTTC
NA 13 NA TRBJ1-1 TRBV7-9 CASSREMSTEAFF TGTGCCAGCAGCCGAGAGATGAGCACTGAAGCTTTCTTT
NA 12 NA TRBJ2-1 TRBV29-1 CSVQGKVDEQFF TGCAGCGTGCAGGGAAAGGTGGATGAGCAGTTCTTC
NA 14 NA TRBJ2-3 TRBV4-2 CASGSGLRGDTQYF TGTGCCAGCGGTAGCGGCCTCAGGGGAGATACGCAGTATTTT
TRBD2 15 NA TRBJ2-7 TRBV28 CASSLQREGTYEQYF TGTGCCAGCAGTTTGCAGCGGGAGGGAACCTACGAGCAGTACTTC
NA 14 NA TRBJ2-2 TRBV12-3/TRBV12-4 CASSLALSTGELFF TGTGCCAGCAGTTTAGCGCTCAGCACCGGGGAGCTGTTTTTT
NA 14 few TRBJ1-5 TRBV5-5 CASSQLWSNQPQHF TGTGCCAGCAGTCAATTGTGGTCCAATCAGCCCCAGCATTTT
NA 14 few TRBJ2-7 TRBV4-1 CASSQERTVYEQYF TGCGCCAGCAGCCAAGAGAGGACAGTCTACGAGCAGTACTTC
TRBD1 15 few TRBJ1-1 TRBV27 CASSLSRQGNTEAFF TGTGCCAGCAGTTTATCAAGACAGGGGAACACTGAAGCTTTCTTT
NA 14 NA TRBJ1-4 TRBV5-1 CASSLFSTNEKLFF TGCGCCAGCAGCTTGTTTTCAACTAATGAAAAACTGTTTTTT